This T cell receptor beta chain was documented in a study of cytomegalovirus exposure and HLA in healthy donors. General study points: The study recorded over 150 TCR beta chains that were cytomegalovirus-associated.

Points on this clone: No antigen is known for it.

Only in-frame clones appear in the TCRdb table, and some are missing; sequencing was by immunoSEQ multiplex PCR. In the table there are about 100,000 clones, about 85% of which are singletons. Germline-derived CDR1 and CDR2 are MDHEN and SYDVKM. The length of the CDR3 is 14 residues. Trimming shortened V by 7 bases and J by 1 base, and 13 bases separated the two germline ends. Sequenced material: PBMCs. This receptor was obtained from a young woman in good health and CMV-seronegative. This chain joins TRBV28 and TRBJ1-2; a possible D gene is TRBD1 (5 bases). This chain's CDR3 is CASTGGEVNYGYTF. The DNA of the CDR3 is TGTGCCAGCACCGGGGGAGAAGTTAACTATGGCTACACCTTC.